This TCR beta chain was observed in a study of T-cell reconstitution after alpha-beta-depleted transplantation in children. It was with unique molecular identifiers that the TCRbeta library was prepared. TCRdb re-called the PCR reads with MiXCR, one entry per CDR3 protein. The sample lists about 640,000 distinct CDR3 sequences, over 10% occurring once. V was clipped by 6 bases and J by 3 bases; unmatched bases: 8. CDR3 size: 15 residues. Germline V lookup: CDR1 MDHEN, CDR2 SYDVKM. About this clonotype itself: The antigen is unknown.

Study observations and caveats: At one year after transplant, newly produced T cells mostly accounted for T-cell counts and diversity.

This sequence joins TRBV28 and TRBJ1-5; 7 bases map to TRBD1. The sequence derives from a male patient younger than 18 who had a stem cell transplant for acute myeloid leukemia, so the T cells may come from the graft donor. The sample was PBMCs, mostly from graft donor cells, taken 360 days after TCRalphabeta/CD19-depleted stem cell transplant. The CDR3 coding sequence is TGTGCCAGCAGCATAGGGGGCCGGGACAATCAGCCCCAGCATTTT. This encodes CASSIGGRDNQPQHF. The complete variable domain, with remaining parts taken from reference TRBV28 and TRBJ1-5, reads DVKVTQSSRYLVKRTGEKVFLECVQDMDHENMFWYRQDPGLGLRLIYFSYDVKMKEKGDIPEGYSVSREKKERFSLILESASTNQTSMYLCASSIGGRDNQPQHFGDGTRLSIL.